This T cell receptor beta chain was identified during a study of blood T cell repertoires in COVID-19. In the original analysis: Estimates of nucleated cell counts were drawn from the amplification of reference gene primers. Profiled with immunoSEQ multiplex PCR; TCRdb holds only in-frame clones, not every one. V, J and clone size are those of that table, while D and trimming were read from the DNA. The table has 150,000 to 200,000 clones, 75% to 85% seen once. Between the trimmed V and J ends, which lost 3 bases and 4 bases, there was a span of 19 bases. The germline V gene encodes CDR1 MGHRA and CDR2 YSYEKL. This CDR3 spans 17 amino acids.

The chain recombines TRBV4-1 with TRBJ1-3, with D perhaps TRBD1 (6 bases). The origin of this receptor is a woman aged 45-65 years with acute COVID-19. Sequenced input: PBMCs or T cells enriched from blood (not recorded which). CDR3 in DNA: TGCGCCAGCAGCCACCCCGGGTGGGGGGGCTCCGGAAACACCATATATTTT. Translating gives CASSHPGWGGSGNTIYF.